One sample yielded the 6 T cell receptor beta chains listed below, sequenced in a study of CD8+CD57+ T cells in acquired aplastic anemia. Only patients with CD8+CD57+ cell expansion on flow cytometry were chosen for sequencing. Investigators profiled TCR beta VDJ and CDR3 from genomic DNA template. From the reads, TCRdb called clonotypes with MiXCR, one entry per CDR3 protein. The repertoire holds 200,000 to 250,000 distinct CDR3 sequences, with more than 40% as singletons. What was sequenced was sorted CD4+, CD8+, or CD8+CD57+ T cells (not recorded which) from PBMCs. Receptors were obtained from a human donor with aplastic anemia.

This clonotype was recorded many times. The chain links TRBV6-4 to TRBJ2-3, with D perhaps matching TRBD2 (5 bases). The CDR3 has 14 residues. Trimming shortened V by 3 bases and J by 4 bases, and 11 bases separated the two germline ends. The germline gives CDR1 MRHNA, CDR2 SNTAGT. The CDR3 region has the DNA TGTGCCAGCAGTGAGGCTCAGGAGGCAGATACGCAGTATTTT. Protein product: CASSEAQEADTQYF.

This chain connects TRBV7-9 to TRBJ1-2; D is possibly TRBD1 (6 bases). From germline, CDR1 is SEHNR and CDR2 FQNEAQ (reference sequence). The CDR3 runs 14 residues. Between the trimmed V and J ends, which lost 10 bases and 5 bases, there was a span of 20 bases. The CDR3 spells CATRPGGELYGYTF. CDR3 nucleotides: TGTGCCACCCGCCCGGGGGGCGAACTATATGGCTACACCTTC.

This clonotype was observed a single time. This likely comes from a read error, as the CDR3 has no conserved phenylalanine or tryptophan at its end. This chain joins TRBV10-3 and TRBJ1-4; D remains unclear. V was trimmed by 7 bases and J by 4 bases, leaving 7 bases between them. CDR1 ENHRY and CDR2 SYGVKD come from the germline V gene. The CDR3 runs to 12 residues. The CDR3 bases are TGTGCCATCAAGGCAGATAATGAAAAACTGTTTCTT. This translates into CAIKADNEKLFL.

A note on this clonotype: Germline and junction disagree at one end, which may indicate a read error. The V and J genes are TRBV27 and TRBJ1-1, with 8 bases aligning to TRBD1. CDR3 size: 14 residues. In germline, CDR1 is MNHEY, CDR2 SMNVEV (reference sequence). CDR3 DNA: TGTGCCAGCAGCCGGACAGGGACAAACACTGAAGCTTCCTTT. Amino acid sequence: CASSRTGTNTEASF.

J is TRBJ1-2 and V is TRBV4-2; weak D call: TRBD1 (5 bases). Germline assignment: CDR1 LGHNA and CDR2 YNFKEQ. The CDR3 covers 13 residues. V lost 1 base, J lost 8 bases, and 11 bases lay in between. This CDR3 is CASSQGGARGYTF. In DNA, the CDR3 is TGTGCCAGCAGCCAAGGTGGGGCACGGGGCTACACCTTC.

Many counts were recorded for this clonotype. The chain links TRBV7-2 to TRBJ2-1; possible D gene TRBD1, 5 bases. This CDR3 has 16 residues. V lost 6 bases, J lost 6 bases, and 21 bases lay in between. CDR1 and CDR2 from the germline V gene are SGHTA and FQGNSA. The CDR3 DNA sequence: TGTGCCAGCAGTTCCGAAAGGACAAGGGGTTTCAATGAGCAGTTCTTC. Protein sequence: CASSSERTRGFNEQFF.